These 26 T cell receptor beta chains originate from one sample sequenced in a study of T cells in Graves' hyperthyroidism and ophthalmopathy. RNA transcripts provided the source from which TCR beta CDR3 regions were amplified. HTBI primers drove first-round RT-PCR of the TCR CDR3. TCRdb processed the multiplex PCR reads anew with MiXCR; each CDR3 protein has one entry. In the table there are 270,000 or so distinct CDR3 sequences, around a quarter of which are singletons. The sample comprised blood. These receptors all come from a man aged 40-49 years with Graves' hyperthyroidism that later progressed to Graves' ophthalmopathy.

At least ten counts were recorded for this clonotype. This sequence joins TRBV12-3 or TRBV12-4 and TRBJ2-5; D remains ambiguous. CDR3 length: 13 residues. V was cut by 5 bases and J by 13 bases, with 20 bases left in between. CDR3 in amino acids: CASSHLVLGFLYF. CDR3 nucleotide sequence: TGTGCCAGCAGTCACCTAGTCCTGGGTTTCTTGTACTTC.

This clonotype was recorded at least ten times. J is TRBJ2-5 and V is TRBV29-1; 7 nucleotides agree with TRBD1. The germline V gene encodes CDR1 SQVTM and CDR2 ANQGSEA. The ends lost 7 bases at V and 3 bases at J; junction bases unmatched: 14. The CDR3 extends over 15 amino acids. CDR3 nucleotides: TGCAGCGCCGAATCCCCCACAGGGGCGAAAGAGACCCAGTACTTC. It translates to CSAESPTGAKETQYF.

This clonotype was detected ten times or more. The V call is TRBV10-3, the J call TRBJ2-7; TRBD1 might be the D (6 bases). The V and J ends lost 3 bases and 1 base respectively, with 13 bases between them. CDR1 and CDR2 (germline): ENHRY, SYGVKD. The CDR3 spans 15 residues. CDR3 protein: CAISDIGGRSYEQYF. As DNA, the CDR3 is TGTGCCATCAGTGATATAGGGGGTAGGTCCTACGAGCAGTACTTC.

The rearrangement uses TRBV6-1 and TRBJ2-7; D uncertain. Trimming stripped 6 bases from V and 7 bases from J, with 19 bases between. The length of the CDR3 is 14 residues. Germline CDR1 MNHNS, CDR2 SASEGT. The CDR3 DNA sequence: TGTGCCAGCAGGGGAACCGGGTCGACCTGGGAGCAGTACTTC. Its protein is CASRGTGSTWEQYF.

This clonotype was counted ten times or more. This chain joins TRBV27 and TRBJ2-6; D may be TRBD1 or TRBD2 (5 bases each). Germline lookup yields CDR1 MNHEY and CDR2 SMNVEV (reference sequence). V was clipped by 4 bases and J by 4 bases, with 14 bases between them. The CDR3 is made up of 16 amino acids. CDR3 coding DNA: TGTGCCAGCAGTTGGGACGGGTCTTTAGGGGCCAACGTCCTGACTTTC. This encodes CASSWDGSLGANVLTF. Combining the CDR3 with reference TRBV27 and TRBJ2-6 gives the whole variable domain EAQVTQNPRYLITVTGKKLTVTCSQNMNHEYMSWYRQDPGLGLRQIYYSMNVEVTDKGDVPEGYKVSRKEKRNFPLILESPSPNQTSLYFCASSWDGSLGANVLTFGAGSRLTVL.

The chain combines TRBV12-3 or TRBV12-4 with TRBJ2-5; D remains unclear. The CDR3 contains 14 residues. V dropped 6 bases and J dropped 2 bases, with 13 bases sitting between them. CDR3 sequence reads: CASSPHGPQETQYF. The CDR3 nucleotides are TGTGCCAGCAGCCCACATGGCCCTCAAGAGACCCAGTACTTC.

This clonotype was recorded at least ten times. The chain joins TRBV12-3 or TRBV12-4 to TRBJ1-5, with a possible D match to TRBD1 (5 bases). CDR3 size: 14 residues. Trimming stripped 7 bases from V and 7 bases from J, with 17 bases between. CDR3 protein: CASKSGRGGQPQHF. The CDR3 DNA reads TGTGCCAGCAAGTCGGGGCGTGGCGGCCAGCCCCAGCATTTT.

In its sample, this clonotype was seen many times. This rearrangement joins TRBV29-1 to TRBJ2-2, with a weak D call TRBD1 (6 bases). CDR3 length: 15 residues. Germline V gene data show CDR1 as SQVTM and CDR2 as ANQGSEA. Trimming took 5 bases from V and 3 from J, leaving 16 bases between them. CDR3 nucleotide sequence: TGCAGCGTTCAGAAGGGGGAAACGGACACCGGGGAGCTGTTTTTT. Protein sequence: CSVQKGETDTGELFF.

This clonotype occurred many times. The chain couples TRBV29-1 to TRBJ2-5; the match to TRBD2 covers 8 bases. CDR1 and CDR2 (germline): SQVTM, ANQGSEA. This CDR3 is 16 amino acids long. Trimming cost V 7 bases and J 7 bases; bases outside gene matches: 20. The CDR3 is CSAVPSGSGDSWTQYF. For the CDR3, the DNA is TGCAGCGCCGTACCTTCGGGTAGCGGGGACTCTTGGACCCAGTACTTC.

The V call is TRBV29-1, the J call TRBJ2-2, with a weak D call TRBD1 (5 bases). Germline CDR1 SQVTM, CDR2 ANQGSEA. V lost 0 bases and J 6 bases, leaving 14 bases between the germline ends. This CDR3 is built from 15 residues. CDR3 sequence: CSVEEQGKRAGELFF. DNA for the CDR3: TGCAGCGTTGAAGAGCAGGGAAAACGGGCCGGGGAGCTGTTTTTT.

The chain carries TRBV10-3 and TRBJ2-7, with D possibly being TRBD1 (5 bases). CDR1 and CDR2 from the germline V gene are ENHRY and SYGVKD. V was cut by 0 bases and J by 5 bases, with 26 bases left in between. The CDR3 has 19 amino acids. CDR3 sequence reads: CAISESGPRSSLWGHEQYF. The DNA for the CDR3 is TGTGCCATCAGTGAGTCTGGGCCCAGGTCGTCCCTCTGGGGCCACGAGCAGTACTTC.

This clonotype was counted at least ten times. The chain employs TRBV6-5 and TRBJ2-7; no clear D. Germline V gives CDR1 MNHEY, CDR2 SVGAGI. The V gene lost 2 bases and the J gene lost 3 bases, with 17 bases spanning the gap. The CDR3 spans 16 residues. Written as DNA, the CDR3 is TGTGCCAGCAGTTACGATCCCACGATTCGAGGCTACGAGCAGTACTTC. Amino acid sequence: CASSYDPTIRGYEQYF.

This clonotype was seen ten or more times. The chain uses TRBV2 and TRBJ1-1; 8 bases match TRBD1. This CDR3 region has 15 residues. Per the germline V gene, CDR1 is SNHLY and CDR2 is FYNNEI. The trim removed 6 bases at V and 0 bases at J, leaving 6 bases unmatched. The CDR3 region is CASRLHRGMNTEAFF. As DNA, the CDR3 is TGTGCCAGCAGGCTACACAGGGGGATGAACACTGAAGCTTTCTTT.

This clonotype appeared many times. The chain recombines TRBV7-2 with TRBJ1-1; no clear D gene. V dropped 1 base and J dropped 4 bases, with 7 bases sitting between them. The CDR3 spans 13 residues. Germline-derived CDR1 and CDR2 are SGHTA and FQGNSA. CDR3 bases: TGTGCCAGCAGCTTAGTAGTTAGCACTGAAGCTTTCTTT. Translating gives CASSLVVSTEAFF.

This clonotype was seen at least ten times. The chain joins TRBV12-3 or TRBV12-4 to TRBJ1-6; the D gene is possibly TRBD1 (5 bases). Between the trimmed V and J ends, which lost 6 bases and 7 bases, there was a span of 16 bases. The CDR3 contains 15 residues. CDR3 sequence reads: CASRSRGVWNSPLHF. DNA for the CDR3: TGTGCCAGCAGGTCTCGGGGGGTCTGGAATTCACCCCTCCACTTT.

This clonotype was observed at least ten times. V gene TRBV20-1 combines with J gene TRBJ2-7; 10 nucleotides line up with TRBD2. The CDR3 contains 14 residues. The germline V gene encodes CDR1 DFQATT and CDR2 SNEGSKA (reference sequence). V lost 3 bases and J lost 0; bases outside the gene matches: 2. The CDR3 spells CSASASGSSYEQYF. The CDR3 bases are TGCAGTGCTAGCGCTAGCGGGAGCTCCTACGAGCAGTACTTC.

This clonotype was picked up many times. The chain uses TRBV29-1 and TRBJ1-2; 7 nucleotides match TRBD1. V lost 4 bases and J lost 6; bases outside the gene matches: 11. CDR1 is SQVTM, CDR2 ANQGSEA, per germline. This CDR3 is built from 14 residues. In DNA form, the CDR3 reads TGCAGCGTTGGGCAGGGGGGCGCCGAGAATGGCTACACCTTC. This gives the protein CSVGQGGAENGYTF.

This clonotype was found many times. CDR3 amino acids: CASMFSGGYEQYF. CDR3 DNA: TGCGCCAGCATGTTCTCGGGGGGCTACGAGCAGTACTTC. The chain uses TRBV5-1 and TRBJ2-7; 7 bases are a match to TRBD2. The CDR3 length is 13 residues. Germline CDR1 SGHRS, CDR2 YFSETQ. Trimming cost V 6 bases and J 3 bases; bases outside gene matches: 6.

In this sample, this clonotype turned up many times. The rearrangement links TRBV11-3 to TRBJ1-6; TRBD1 agrees at 8 bases. J was trimmed by 7 bases and V by 4 bases; bases with no gene match: 0. The CDR3 covers 13 residues. Germline values: CDR1 SGHNT, CDR2 YENEEA. The CDR3 bases are TGTGCCAGCAGCTACAGGGGGAATTCACCCCTCCACTTT. Protein: CASSYRGNSPLHF. Full variable domain (outside the CDR3, taken from reference TRBV11-3 and TRBJ1-6): EAGVVQSPRYKIIEKKQPVAFWCNPISGHNTLYWYLQNLGQGPELLIRYENEEAVDDSQLPKDRFSAERLKGVDSTLKIQPAELGDSAVYLCASSYRGNSPLHFGNGTRLTVT.

The chain couples TRBV6-1 to TRBJ2-7, with 11 nucleotides matching TRBD2. Germline V gene lookup returns CDR1 MNHNS and CDR2 SASEGT. The junction had 2 bases not matched to a gene; V was cut back by 7 bases and J by 6 bases. The length of the CDR3 is 12 residues. CDR3 protein: CASNLAGGEQYF. The CDR3 DNA sequence: TGTGCCAGCAACCTAGCGGGAGGCGAGCAGTACTTC.

The gene calls are TRBV5-1 and TRBJ1-1, with 7 positions matching TRBD1. CDR3 length: 15 amino acids. The germline CDR1 and CDR2 sequences are SGHRS and YFSETQ. The trim removed 0 bases at V and 2 bases at J, leaving 4 bases unmatched. In nucleotides, the CDR3 is TGCGCCAGCAGCTTGGACAGGGGTGGTAACACTGAAGCTTTCTTT. Protein: CASSLDRGGNTEAFF.

This clonotype was detected ten times or more. The chain uses TRBV7-9 and TRBJ2-7; TRBD1 agrees at 9 bases. There are 14 residues in the CDR3. Trimming at V came to 5 bases and at J to 6 bases, leaving 8 bases not matched to a gene. The germline gives CDR1 SEHNR, CDR2 FQNEAQ (reference sequence). The CDR3 spells CASSQGQGSGEQYF. CDR3 nucleotides: TGTGCCAGCAGCCAGGGACAGGGATCTGGCGAGCAGTACTTC.

This clonotype was counted at least ten times. V gene TRBV27 combines with J gene TRBJ1-2; no definite D call. V lost 4 bases and J lost 6, with 21 bases in between. The CDR3 is 16 residues long. Germline values: CDR1 MNHEY, CDR2 SMNVEV (reference sequence). DNA for the CDR3: TGTGCCAGCAGTTCGAACCCGGGAACTTATTTTGATGGCTACACCTTC. It encodes CASSSNPGTYFDGYTF.

This clonotype was counted at least ten times. The rearrangement links TRBV20-1 to TRBJ2-5, with 9 bases that match TRBD1. CDR3 length: 18 amino acids. CDR1 DFQATT and CDR2 SNEGSKA come from the germline V gene (reference sequence). The trim removed 4 bases at V and 3 bases at J, leaving 18 bases unmatched. CDR3 loop: CSAIAGTGYFLSEETQYF. CDR3 DNA sequence: TGCAGTGCTATTGCCGGGACAGGGTACTTTCTATCGGAAGAGACCCAGTACTTC.

This clonotype was seen at least ten times. The gene calls are TRBV10-1 and TRBJ1-2; 9 positions agree with TRBD1. V lost 6 bases and J lost 4; bases outside the gene matches: 3. The CDR3 loop spans 13 amino acids. CDR1 and CDR2 (germline): WNHNN, SYGVQD (reference sequence). The CDR3 bases are TGCGCCAGCAGCGAGGGACAGGGCTATGGCTACACCTTC. Protein product: CASSEGQGYGYTF.

This clonotype has ten or more counts. The chain couples TRBV3-1 to TRBJ2-7, with D perhaps matching TRBD1 (6 bases). Between the trimmed V and J ends, which lost 4 bases and 7 bases, there was a span of 11 bases. There are 12 residues in the CDR3. CDR1 is LGHDT, CDR2 YNNKEL, per germline (reference sequence). The CDR3 reads CASSPGQPEQYF. The DNA for the CDR3 is TGTGCCAGCAGCCCTGGACAGCCAGAGCAGTACTTC.